The sequence of this T cell receptor beta chain was determined in a study of regulatory T cells in long-lasting Graves disease. This clonotype has a count of ten or more. Researchers made TCR beta libraries by using iRepertoire HTBI primers and running Arm-PCR on CDR3 regions. TCRdb used MiXCR to reprocess the multiplex PCR reads, holding one entry per CDR3 protein. Here the sample spans 250,000 to 400,000 distinct CDR3 sequences, 15% to 20% being singletons. The CDR3 contains 11 residues. The germline V gene encodes CDR1 DFQATT and CDR2 SNEGSKA (reference sequence). Trimming removed 6 bases from V and 15 bases from J; junction bases left unmatched: 8. The time point: newly diagnosed GD, antithyroid drugs for less than 3 months. TCR sequences were obtained from RNA taken from PBMCs.

The input for sequencing was peripheral blood mononuclear cells (PBMCs), taken at new diagnosis, from a patient treated with antithyroid drugs. V is TRBV20-1 and J is TRBJ2-1; 10 bases fit TRBD2. This clonotype originated in a female donor with Graves disease. This CDR3 reads CSAPSPSGRFF. The CDR3 DNA follows: TGCAGTGCCCCCTCTCCTAGCGGGAGGTTCTTC.